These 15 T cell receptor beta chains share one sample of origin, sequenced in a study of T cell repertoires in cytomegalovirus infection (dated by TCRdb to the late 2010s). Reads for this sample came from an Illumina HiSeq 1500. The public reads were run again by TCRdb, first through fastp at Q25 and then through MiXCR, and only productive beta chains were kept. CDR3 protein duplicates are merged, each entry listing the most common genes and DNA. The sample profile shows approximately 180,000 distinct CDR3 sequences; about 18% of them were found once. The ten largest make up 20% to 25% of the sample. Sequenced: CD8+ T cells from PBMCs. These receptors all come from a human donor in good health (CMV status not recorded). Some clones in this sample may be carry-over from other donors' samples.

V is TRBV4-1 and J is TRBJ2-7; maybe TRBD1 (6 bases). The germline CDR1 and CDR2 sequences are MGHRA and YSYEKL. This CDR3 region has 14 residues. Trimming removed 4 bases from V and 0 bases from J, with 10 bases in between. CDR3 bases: TGCGCCAGCAGCCCCCGGGACATCTCCTACGAGCAGTACTTC. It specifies CASSPRDISYEQYF.

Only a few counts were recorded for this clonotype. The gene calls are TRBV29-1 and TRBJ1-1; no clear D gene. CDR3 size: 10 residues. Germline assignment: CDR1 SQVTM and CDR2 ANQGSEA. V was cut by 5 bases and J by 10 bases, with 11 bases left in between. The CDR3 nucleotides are TGCAGCGTTCGTGACCCGACAGCTTTCTTT. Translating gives CSVRDPTAFF.

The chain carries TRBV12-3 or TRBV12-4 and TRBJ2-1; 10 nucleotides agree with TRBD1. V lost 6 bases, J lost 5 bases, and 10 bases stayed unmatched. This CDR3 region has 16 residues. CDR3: CASSPRTGGMNNEQFF. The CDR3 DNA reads TGTGCCAGCAGCCCCCGGACAGGGGGTATGAACAATGAGCAGTTCTTC.

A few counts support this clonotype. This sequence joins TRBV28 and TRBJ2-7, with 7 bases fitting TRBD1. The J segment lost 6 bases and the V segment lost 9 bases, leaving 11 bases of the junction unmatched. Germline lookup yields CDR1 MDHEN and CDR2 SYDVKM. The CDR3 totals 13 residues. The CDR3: CASSYRGISEQYF. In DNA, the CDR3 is TGTGCCAGTTCTTACAGGGGTATTAGCGAGCAGTACTTC.

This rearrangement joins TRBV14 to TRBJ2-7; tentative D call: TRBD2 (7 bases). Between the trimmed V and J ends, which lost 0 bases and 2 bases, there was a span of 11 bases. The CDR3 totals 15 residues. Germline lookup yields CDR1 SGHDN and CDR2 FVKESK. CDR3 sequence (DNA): TGTGCCAGCAGCCAAGAACAGGGAGGGACCTACGAGCAGTACTTC. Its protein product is CASSQEQGGTYEQYF.

The CDR3 is CASSLPRSGHGREKLFF. Here the CDR3 DNA reads TGTGCCAGCAGCTTACCGCGATCGGGACACGGGAGGGAGAAACTGTTTTTT. The rearrangement links TRBV7-8 to TRBJ1-4; the D gene is possibly TRBD1 (6 bases). Germline V lookup: CDR1 SGHVS, CDR2 FQNEAQ. The CDR3 contains 17 residues. V was trimmed by 2 bases and J by 11 bases, leaving 24 bases between them.

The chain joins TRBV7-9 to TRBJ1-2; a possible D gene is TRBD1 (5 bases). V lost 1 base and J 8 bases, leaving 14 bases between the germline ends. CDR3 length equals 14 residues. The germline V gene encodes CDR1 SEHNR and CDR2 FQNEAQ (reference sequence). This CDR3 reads CASSLGRAVVGYTF. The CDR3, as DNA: TGTGCCAGCAGCTTAGGCAGGGCTGTCGTGGGCTACACCTTC.

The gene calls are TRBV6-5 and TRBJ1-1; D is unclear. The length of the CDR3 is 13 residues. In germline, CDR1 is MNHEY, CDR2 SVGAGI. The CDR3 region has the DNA TGTGACACCCTCGCCGGACCGGGCCCTGAAGCTTTCTTT. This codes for CDTLAGPGPEAFF.

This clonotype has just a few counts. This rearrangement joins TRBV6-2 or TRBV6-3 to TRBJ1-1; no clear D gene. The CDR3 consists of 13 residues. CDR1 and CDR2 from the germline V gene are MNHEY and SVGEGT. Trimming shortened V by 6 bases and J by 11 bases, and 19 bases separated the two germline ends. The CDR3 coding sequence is TGTGCCAGCAGCCCCGGACCGTCCCCACAGGCTTTCTTT. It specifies CASSPGPSPQAFF.

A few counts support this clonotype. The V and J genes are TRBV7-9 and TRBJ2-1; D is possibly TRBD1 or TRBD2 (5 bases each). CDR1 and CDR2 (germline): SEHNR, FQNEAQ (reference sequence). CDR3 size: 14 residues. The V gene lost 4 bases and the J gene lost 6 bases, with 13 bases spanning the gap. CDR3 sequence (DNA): TGTGCCAGCAGCTCCTCCGACGGGGCCAATGAGCAGTTCTTC. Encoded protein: CASSSSDGANEQFF.

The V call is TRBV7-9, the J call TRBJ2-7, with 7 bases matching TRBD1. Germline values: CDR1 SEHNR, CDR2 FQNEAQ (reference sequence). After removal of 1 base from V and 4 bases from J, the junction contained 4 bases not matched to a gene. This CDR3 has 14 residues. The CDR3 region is CASSLETGVYEQYF. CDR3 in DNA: TGTGCCAGCAGCTTAGAAACAGGGGTGTACGAGCAGTACTTC. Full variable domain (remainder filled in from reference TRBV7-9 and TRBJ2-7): DTGVSQNPRHKITKRGQNVTFRCDPISEHNRLYWYRQTLGQGPEFLTYFQNEAQLEKSRLLSDRFSAERPKGSFSTLEIQRTEQGDSAMYLCASSLETGVYEQYFGPGTRLTVT.

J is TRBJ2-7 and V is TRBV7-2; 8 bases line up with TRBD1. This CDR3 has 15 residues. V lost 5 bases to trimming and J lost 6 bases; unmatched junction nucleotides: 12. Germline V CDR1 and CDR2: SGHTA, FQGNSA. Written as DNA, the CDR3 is TGTGCCAGCAGCACATCGGACAGGGTTCGAGCCGAGCAGTACTTC. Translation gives CASSTSDRVRAEQYF.

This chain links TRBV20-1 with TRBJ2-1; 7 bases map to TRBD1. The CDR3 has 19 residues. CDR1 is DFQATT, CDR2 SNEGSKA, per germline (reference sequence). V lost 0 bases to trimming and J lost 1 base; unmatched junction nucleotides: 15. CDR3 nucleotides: TGCAGTGCTAGAGACCACCTCCGGGACAGAAAACGATCCTACAATGAGCAGTTCTTC. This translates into CSARDHLRDRKRSYNEQFF.

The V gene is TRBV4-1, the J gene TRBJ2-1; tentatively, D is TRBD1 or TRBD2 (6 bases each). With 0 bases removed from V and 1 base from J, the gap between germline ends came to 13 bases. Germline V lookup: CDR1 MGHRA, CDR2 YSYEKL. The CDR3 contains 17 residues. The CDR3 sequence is CASSQDGGGLSYNEQFF. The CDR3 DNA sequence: TGCGCCAGCAGCCAAGACGGGGGCGGGTTGTCCTACAATGAGCAGTTCTTC.

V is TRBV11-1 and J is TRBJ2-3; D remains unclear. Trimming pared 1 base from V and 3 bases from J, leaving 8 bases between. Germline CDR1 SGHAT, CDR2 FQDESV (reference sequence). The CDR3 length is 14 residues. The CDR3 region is CASSLVDPTDTQYF. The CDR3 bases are TGTGCCAGCAGCTTAGTGGACCCTACAGATACGCAGTATTTT.